These T cell receptor beta chains were read from a single sample in a study of T cells in Graves' hyperthyroidism and ophthalmopathy. Using its own MiXCR run on the multiplex PCR reads, TCRdb lists one record per CDR3 protein. This repertoire shows 700,000 or so distinct CDR3 sequences, 16% found once; its top ten account for under 9.5%. The sequenced sample was blood. The receptors shown here come from a man younger than 30 with Graves' hyperthyroidism. The conserved cysteine and the conserved F or W are not part of the CDR3 here.

v_call: TRBV28
cdr3_aa: ASSLDAGDEKLF

v_call: TRBV20-1
cdr3_aa: SAFLGISSEQY

v_call: TRBV20-1
cdr3_aa: SARATGILDIQY

v_call: TRBV6-1
cdr3_aa: ASSEGGGQGWGTSGRTDQETQY

v_call: TRBV20-1
cdr3_aa: SARVRVGSPNQPQH

v_call: TRBV28
cdr3_aa: ASSSNSGRWETQY

v_call: TRBV28
cdr3_aa: ASSPPLEDEQF

v_call: TRBV6-1
cdr3_aa: ASSQAKGSDSTEAF

v_call: TRBV3-1
cdr3_aa: ASSPGHAGNTEAF

v_call: TRBV12-3/TRBV12-4
cdr3_aa: ASSLVRGQSPLH

v_call: TRBV27
cdr3_aa: ASRALAGLPSEQY

v_call: TRBV30
cdr3_aa: AWSVGGRLDEQF

v_call: TRBV19
cdr3_aa: ASSISDVSYEQY

v_call: TRBV6-1
cdr3_aa: ASSGRGSQY

v_call: TRBV6-1
cdr3_aa: ASSPDRGYEQY

v_call: TRBV7-3
cdr3_aa: ASSFKDWNYGYT